Listed below are T cell receptor beta chains from one sample, sequenced in a study of CD8 T cells in Susac syndrome. TCRdb redid the calling of the immunoSEQ multiplex PCR reads with MiXCR, one entry per CDR3 protein. The sample records some 130,000 distinct CDR3 sequences, approximately 95% being singletons. The sample was CD8+ T cells from PBMCs. The receptor source for this set is a human donor with Susac syndrome. Each CDR3 is given with its conserved first and last residue. Fields, in order: J gene, clone size, D gene, V gene, CDR3 DNA, CDR3 protein. D genes are given only for firm matches. The listing skips clone size in some rows; elsewhere it reads once, few, many or a size class.

j_gene: TRBJ1-1; abundance: -; d_gene: -; v_gene: TRBV7-9; CDR3nt: TGTGCCAGCAGCGTTAGTAACACTGAAGCTTTCTTT; CDR3aa: CASSVSNTEAFF
j_gene: TRBJ1-1; abundance: -; d_gene: TRBD1; v_gene: TRBV20-1; CDR3nt: TGCAGTGCTAGTCGGACAGGGGACTACACTGAAGCTTTCTTT; CDR3aa: CSASRTGDYTEAFF
j_gene: TRBJ2-7; abundance: -; d_gene: -; v_gene: TRBV28; CDR3nt: TGTGCCAGCAGTTTAAGGGGGGATTACGAGCAGTACTTC; CDR3aa: CASSLRGDYEQYF
j_gene: TRBJ1-3; abundance: once; d_gene: TRBD1; v_gene: TRBV7-9; CDR3nt: TGTGCCAGCAGCTTCGGGACAGGAGTCATATATTTT; CDR3aa: CASSFGTGVIYF
j_gene: TRBJ1-3; abundance: -; d_gene: -; v_gene: TRBV2; CDR3nt: TGTGCCAGCAGTGATTTGGGGACGGGGGGCCGCACTGGAAACACCATATATTTT; CDR3aa: CASSDLGTGGRTGNTIYF
j_gene: TRBJ2-7; abundance: -; d_gene: TRBD1; v_gene: TRBV3-1; CDR3nt: TGTGCCAGCAGCCCGGGACAGGGCCCCGGGGAGCAGTACTTC; CDR3aa: CASSPGQGPGEQYF
j_gene: TRBJ1-5; abundance: -; d_gene: -; v_gene: TRBV9; CDR3nt: TGTGCCAGCAGCGTAGGCCAGACCAATCAGCCCCAGCATTTT; CDR3aa: CASSVGQTNQPQHF
j_gene: TRBJ2-1; abundance: -; d_gene: -; v_gene: TRBV7-8; CDR3nt: TGTGCCAGCAGGCACGAGGGCGCGAGTTACAATGAGCAGTTCTTC; CDR3aa: CASRHEGASYNEQFF
j_gene: TRBJ2-7; abundance: -; d_gene: TRBD2; v_gene: TRBV28; CDR3nt: TGTGCCAGCAGTTTCCCCTCTACTCTAGCGGCATCCTACGAGCAGTACTTC; CDR3aa: CASSFPSTLAASYEQYF
j_gene: TRBJ1-1; abundance: once; d_gene: TRBD1; v_gene: TRBV10-3; CDR3nt: TGTGCCATCAGTGAGACAGGGGTGAACACTGAAGCTTTCTTT; CDR3aa: CAISETGVNTEAFF
j_gene: TRBJ1-2; abundance: -; d_gene: TRBD1; v_gene: TRBV14; CDR3nt: TGTGCCAGCAGCTGGGGACAGGGGGCGTATGGCTACACCTTC; CDR3aa: CASSWGQGAYGYTF
j_gene: TRBJ2-7; abundance: -; d_gene: -; v_gene: TRBV30; CDR3nt: TGTGCCTGGAGTGTACGGTGGGGGACTCAGTCCTACGAGCAGTACTTC; CDR3aa: CAWSVRWGTQSYEQYF
j_gene: TRBJ2-1; abundance: -; d_gene: -; v_gene: TRBV6-6; CDR3nt: TGTGCCAGCAGTTACTCGCGAGACAGGATCGCGGATGAGCAGTTCTTC; CDR3aa: CASSYSRDRIADEQFF
j_gene: TRBJ1-2; abundance: -; d_gene: TRBD1; v_gene: TRBV27; CDR3nt: TGTGCCAGCAGTCGGACAGGGGACTATGGCTACACCTTC; CDR3aa: CASSRTGDYGYTF
j_gene: TRBJ2-1; abundance: -; d_gene: -; v_gene: TRBV4-1; CDR3nt: TGCGCCAGCAGCCAAGATTCAAGGACTCAACTCATCAATGAGCAGTTCTTC; CDR3aa: CASSQDSRTQLINEQFF
j_gene: TRBJ2-1; abundance: -; d_gene: -; v_gene: TRBV6-5; CDR3nt: TGTGCCACAACATTCAATGAGCAGTTCTTC; CDR3aa: CATTFNEQFF
j_gene: TRBJ1-1; abundance: -; d_gene: TRBD1; v_gene: TRBV12-3/TRBV12-4; CDR3nt: TGTGCCAGCAACCCGACAGGGAGTGCCACTGAAGCTTTCTTT; CDR3aa: CASNPTGSATEAFF
j_gene: TRBJ1-1; abundance: -; d_gene: -; v_gene: TRBV27; CDR3nt: TGTGCCAGCAGTTTAATCGGGGGGCCTGAAGCTTTCTTT; CDR3aa: CASSLIGGPEAFF
j_gene: TRBJ2-3; abundance: -; d_gene: -; v_gene: TRBV7-9; CDR3nt: TGTGCCAGCAGCTCCGTTACAGGGTTAGCAGATACGCAGTATTTT; CDR3aa: CASSSVTGLADTQYF
j_gene: TRBJ1-1; abundance: few; d_gene: -; v_gene: TRBV1; CDR3nt: TGCACCAGCAGCGGTCGGGTTTCCAGTGAAGCTTTCTTT; CDR3aa: CTSSGRVSSEAFF
j_gene: TRBJ2-3; abundance: -; d_gene: TRBD1; v_gene: TRBV27; CDR3nt: TGTGCCAGCACGACCCCAGGGGGAGATAGCACAGATACGCAGTATTTT; CDR3aa: CASTTPGGDSTDTQYF
j_gene: TRBJ1-2; abundance: -; d_gene: TRBD1; v_gene: TRBV13; CDR3nt: TGTGCCAGCAGCTTAGTAGGAGACAGGGTGGAAGATGGCTACACCTTC; CDR3aa: CASSLVGDRVEDGYTF
j_gene: TRBJ2-2; abundance: -; d_gene: -; v_gene: TRBV27; CDR3nt: TGTGCCAGCAGTTTAGGGATGATGAACACCGGGGAGCTGTTTTTT; CDR3aa: CASSLGMMNTGELFF
j_gene: TRBJ2-2; abundance: -; d_gene: -; v_gene: TRBV2; CDR3nt: TGTGCCAGCACCGGTCGAGAGGGCACCGGGGAGCTGTTTTTT; CDR3aa: CASTGREGTGELFF
j_gene: TRBJ2-7; abundance: -; d_gene: -; v_gene: TRBV11-2; CDR3nt: TGTGCCAGCAGCTTAGATCCAGTGCCCAGGGTCGCCTACGAGCAGTACTTC; CDR3aa: CASSLDPVPRVAYEQYF
j_gene: TRBJ1-2; abundance: -; d_gene: TRBD1; v_gene: TRBV5-6; CDR3nt: TGTGCCAGCAGCGGACAGGGGAGGAAGACCTTC; CDR3aa: CASSGQGRKTF
j_gene: TRBJ1-3; abundance: -; d_gene: -; v_gene: TRBV28; CDR3nt: TGTGCCAGCAGTGAGCACTCTGGAAACACCATATATTTT; CDR3aa: CASSEHSGNTIYF
j_gene: TRBJ2-7; abundance: -; d_gene: -; v_gene: TRBV3-1; CDR3nt: TGTGCCAGCAGCGCGGGTGTAGGCTACGAGCAGTACTTC; CDR3aa: CASSAGVGYEQYF
j_gene: TRBJ1-1; abundance: -; d_gene: -; v_gene: TRBV20-1; CDR3nt: TGCAGTGCTAGGATAAGTGGCGCTTTCTTT; CDR3aa: CSARISGAFF
j_gene: TRBJ2-1; abundance: -; d_gene: TRBD2; v_gene: TRBV5-6; CDR3nt: TGTGCCAGCAGCTTGGGGACTAGCCCTTTTGCTGAGCAGTTCTTC; CDR3aa: CASSLGTSPFAEQFF
j_gene: TRBJ2-1; abundance: -; d_gene: -; v_gene: TRBV11-2; CDR3nt: TGTGCCAGCAGCTTAGGGCAAATCAATGAGCAGTTCTTC; CDR3aa: CASSLGQINEQFF
j_gene: TRBJ2-7; abundance: -; d_gene: TRBD2; v_gene: TRBV5-6; CDR3nt: TGTGCCAGCAGCACCGGGACTAGCTACGAGCAGTACTTC; CDR3aa: CASSTGTSYEQYF
j_gene: TRBJ2-1; abundance: -; d_gene: -; v_gene: TRBV5-4; CDR3nt: TGTGCCAGCAGCTTTGTCAATGAGCAGTTCTTC; CDR3aa: CASSFVNEQFF
j_gene: TRBJ2-1; abundance: -; d_gene: -; v_gene: TRBV11-2; CDR3nt: TGTGCCAGCAGGGTAATACAGACTAGCAAAAGGGGGAATGAGCAGTTCTTC; CDR3aa: CASRVIQTSKRGNEQFF
j_gene: TRBJ2-1; abundance: -; d_gene: TRBD2; v_gene: TRBV20-1; CDR3nt: TGCAGTGCTAGAGGAGCGGGAGGTTCCTACAATGAGCAGTTCTTC; CDR3aa: CSARGAGGSYNEQFF
j_gene: TRBJ2-7; abundance: -; d_gene: -; v_gene: TRBV13; CDR3nt: TGTGCCAGCAGCACGGGACTGCAGGGCTACGAGCAGTACTTC; CDR3aa: CASSTGLQGYEQYF
j_gene: TRBJ1-2; abundance: -; d_gene: TRBD1; v_gene: TRBV27; CDR3nt: TGTGCCAGCAGTTCCGGGACAGGGCGGTTAATCTATGGCTACACCTTC; CDR3aa: CASSSGTGRLIYGYTF
j_gene: TRBJ1-2; abundance: once; d_gene: -; v_gene: TRBV27; CDR3nt: TGTGCCAGCAGCGAGGGGCTCCACGTCTATGGCTACACCTTC; CDR3aa: CASSEGLHVYGYTF
j_gene: TRBJ2-2; abundance: -; d_gene: -; v_gene: TRBV20-1; CDR3nt: TGCAGTGCTGGACAGCACAACACCGGGGAGCTGTTTTTT; CDR3aa: CSAGQHNTGELFF
j_gene: TRBJ1-2; abundance: -; d_gene: -; v_gene: TRBV30; CDR3nt: TGTGCCTGGATTCAGGGTACCTATGGCTACACCTTC; CDR3aa: CAWIQGTYGYTF
j_gene: TRBJ2-7; abundance: -; d_gene: TRBD1; v_gene: TRBV9; CDR3nt: TGTGCCAGCAGCGTGGGACAGTCGTTCTCCTACGAGCAGTACTTC; CDR3aa: CASSVGQSFSYEQYF
j_gene: TRBJ2-5; abundance: few; d_gene: TRBD1; v_gene: TRBV6-2/TRBV6-3; CDR3nt: TGTGCCAGCAGTTTCCAGGGGGCCAAGACCCAGTACTTC; CDR3aa: CASSFQGAKTQYF
j_gene: TRBJ1-2; abundance: once; d_gene: -; v_gene: TRBV7-9; CDR3nt: TGTGCCAGCAATGGGGATAGGCCCTATGGCTACACCTTC; CDR3aa: CASNGDRPYGYTF
j_gene: TRBJ2-7; abundance: -; d_gene: TRBD2; v_gene: TRBV29-1; CDR3nt: TGCAGCGTTGGTAGTCTAGCGGAGGAGCAGTACTTC; CDR3aa: CSVGSLAEEQYF
j_gene: TRBJ1-4; abundance: -; d_gene: -; v_gene: TRBV4-1; CDR3nt: TGCGCCAGCAGCCAAGACCCTTCTTCGTGGGAAAAACTGTTTTTT; CDR3aa: CASSQDPSSWEKLFF
j_gene: TRBJ2-7; abundance: -; d_gene: -; v_gene: TRBV10-3; CDR3nt: TGTGCCATCAGCCCCGGACTTGCCGAGGAGCAGTACTTC; CDR3aa: CAISPGLAEEQYF
j_gene: TRBJ1-1; abundance: -; d_gene: -; v_gene: TRBV4-1; CDR3nt: TGCGCCAGCAGCTTGACTGACACTGAAGCTTTCTTT; CDR3aa: CASSLTDTEAFF
j_gene: TRBJ2-7; abundance: once; d_gene: TRBD1; v_gene: TRBV4-2; CDR3nt: TGTGCCAGCAGCCACCCGGGACAGGGGAAGTACGAGCAGTACTTC; CDR3aa: CASSHPGQGKYEQYF
j_gene: TRBJ1-5; abundance: few; d_gene: -; v_gene: TRBV10-1; CDR3nt: TGCGCCAGCAGTGAGTCGGGGAGCAATCAGCCCCAGCATTTT; CDR3aa: CASSESGSNQPQHF
j_gene: TRBJ1-5; abundance: -; d_gene: TRBD1; v_gene: TRBV6-5; CDR3nt: TGTGCCAGCAGTTATGGACAGGGGGCACCGGGGAAAAATCAGCCCCAGCATTTT; CDR3aa: CASSYGQGAPGKNQPQHF
j_gene: TRBJ1-2; abundance: -; d_gene: TRBD1; v_gene: TRBV19; CDR3nt: TGTGCCAGTAGGAACCCGGGACAGGGGAACTATGGCTACACCTTC; CDR3aa: CASRNPGQGNYGYTF
j_gene: TRBJ2-7; abundance: -; d_gene: TRBD1; v_gene: TRBV18; CDR3nt: TGTGCCAGCTCACCTTCGGGACAGGAGGACTCCTACGAGCAGTACTTC; CDR3aa: CASSPSGQEDSYEQYF
j_gene: TRBJ2-2; abundance: -; d_gene: TRBD2; v_gene: TRBV9; CDR3nt: TGTGCCAGCAGTCTTGGAGCGGGAGCCGGGGAGCTGTTTTTT; CDR3aa: CASSLGAGAGELFF
j_gene: TRBJ1-5; abundance: few; d_gene: -; v_gene: TRBV27; CDR3nt: TGTGCCAGCAGTTTATTGGGCAATCAGCCCCAGCATTTT; CDR3aa: CASSLLGNQPQHF
j_gene: TRBJ1-2; abundance: once; d_gene: TRBD1; v_gene: TRBV28; CDR3nt: TGTGCCAGCAAGGTTGGACAGGGTGGCTATGGCTACACCTTC; CDR3aa: CASKVGQGGYGYTF
j_gene: TRBJ2-1; abundance: -; d_gene: TRBD2; v_gene: TRBV3-1; CDR3nt: TGTGCCAGCAGCCAAGCCGTGTCCCCTAGCGGGGTATACAATGAGCAGTTCTTC; CDR3aa: CASSQAVSPSGVYNEQFF
j_gene: TRBJ1-1; abundance: -; d_gene: -; v_gene: TRBV9; CDR3nt: TGTGCCAGCAGCGAGGAAGGTTTTGAAGCTTTCTTT; CDR3aa: CASSEEGFEAFF